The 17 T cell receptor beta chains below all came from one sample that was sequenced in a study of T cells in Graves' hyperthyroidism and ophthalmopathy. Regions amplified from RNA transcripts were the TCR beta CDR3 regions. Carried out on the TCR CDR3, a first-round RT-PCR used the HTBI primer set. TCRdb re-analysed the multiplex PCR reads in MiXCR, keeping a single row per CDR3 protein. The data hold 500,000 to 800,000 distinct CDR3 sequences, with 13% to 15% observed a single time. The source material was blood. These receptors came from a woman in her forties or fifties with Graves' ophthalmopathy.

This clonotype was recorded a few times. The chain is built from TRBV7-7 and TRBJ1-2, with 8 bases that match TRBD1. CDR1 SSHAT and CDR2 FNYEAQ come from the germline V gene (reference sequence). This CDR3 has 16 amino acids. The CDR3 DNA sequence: TGTGCTACCAGCTTAGAGTCGGACAGGGTGACTTGTGGCTACACCTTC. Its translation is CATSLESDRVTCGYTF. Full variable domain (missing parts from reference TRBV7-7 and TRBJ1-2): GAGVSQSPRYKVTKRGQDVTLRCDPISSHATLYWYQQALGQGPEFLTYFNYEAQPDKSGLPSDRFSAERPEGSISTLTIQRTEQRDSAMYRCATSLESDRVTCGYTFGSGTRLTVV.

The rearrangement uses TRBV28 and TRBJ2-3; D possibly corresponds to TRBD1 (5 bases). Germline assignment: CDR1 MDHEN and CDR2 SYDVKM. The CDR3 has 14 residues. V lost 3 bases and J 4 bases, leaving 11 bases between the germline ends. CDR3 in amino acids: CASSFTQGSDTQYF. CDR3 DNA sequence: TGTGCCAGCAGTTTTACCCAGGGCTCAGATACGCAGTATTTT.

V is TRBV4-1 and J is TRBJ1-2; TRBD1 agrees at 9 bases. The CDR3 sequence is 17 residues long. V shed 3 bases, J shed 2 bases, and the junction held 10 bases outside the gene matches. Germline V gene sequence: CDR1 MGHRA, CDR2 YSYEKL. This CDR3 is CASSQDPGTGQNYGYTF. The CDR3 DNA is TGCGCCAGCAGCCAGGACCCCGGGACAGGGCAAAACTATGGCTACACCTTC.

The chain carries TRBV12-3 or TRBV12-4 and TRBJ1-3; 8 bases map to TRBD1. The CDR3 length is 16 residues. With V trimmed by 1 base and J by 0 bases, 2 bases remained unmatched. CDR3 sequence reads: CASSLGTGPSGNTIYF. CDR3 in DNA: TGTGCCAGCAGTTTAGGGACAGGGCCCTCTGGAAACACCATATATTTT.

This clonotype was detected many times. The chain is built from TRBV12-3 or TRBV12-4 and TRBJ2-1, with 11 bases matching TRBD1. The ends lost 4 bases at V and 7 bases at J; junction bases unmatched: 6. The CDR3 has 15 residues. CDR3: CASSSDRGLWNEQFF. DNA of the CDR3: TGTGCCAGCAGTTCGGACAGGGGGCTGTGGAATGAGCAGTTCTTC.

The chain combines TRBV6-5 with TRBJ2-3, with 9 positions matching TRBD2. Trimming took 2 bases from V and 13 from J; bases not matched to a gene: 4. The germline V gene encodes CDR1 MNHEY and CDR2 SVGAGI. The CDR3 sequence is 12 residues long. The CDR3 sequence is CASSYVAGEEYF. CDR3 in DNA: TGTGCCAGCAGTTACGTAGCGGGAGAAGAGTATTTT.

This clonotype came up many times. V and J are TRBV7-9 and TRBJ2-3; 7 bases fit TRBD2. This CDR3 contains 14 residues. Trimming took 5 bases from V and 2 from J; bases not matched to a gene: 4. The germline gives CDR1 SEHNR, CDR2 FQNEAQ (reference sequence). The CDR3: CASSLREFTDTQYF. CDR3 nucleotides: TGTGCCAGCAGCCTGCGGGAGTTCACAGATACGCAGTATTTT. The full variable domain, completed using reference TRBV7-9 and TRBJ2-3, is DTGVSQNPRHKITKRGQNVTFRCDPISEHNRLYWYRQTLGQGPEFLTYFQNEAQLEKSRLLSDRFSAERPKGSFSTLEIQRTEQGDSAMYLCASSLREFTDTQYFGPGTRLTVL.

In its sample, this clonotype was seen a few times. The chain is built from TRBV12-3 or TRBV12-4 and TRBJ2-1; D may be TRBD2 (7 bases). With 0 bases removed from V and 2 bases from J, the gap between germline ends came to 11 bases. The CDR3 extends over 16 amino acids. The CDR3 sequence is CASSLALGGAYNEQFF. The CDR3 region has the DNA TGTGCCAGCAGTTTAGCGCTAGGGGGGGCCTACAATGAGCAGTTCTTC.

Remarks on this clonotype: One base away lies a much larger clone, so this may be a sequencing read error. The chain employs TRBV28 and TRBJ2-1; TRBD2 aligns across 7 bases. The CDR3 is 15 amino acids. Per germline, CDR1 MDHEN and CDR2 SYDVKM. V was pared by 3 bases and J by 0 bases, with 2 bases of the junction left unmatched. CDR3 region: CASSLGGTSYNEQFF. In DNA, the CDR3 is TGTGCCAGCAGTTTGGGAGGGACCTCCTACAATGAGCAGTTCTTC.

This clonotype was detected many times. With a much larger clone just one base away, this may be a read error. CDR3 loop: CASSLAGFPYEQYF. The DNA of the CDR3 is TGTGCCAGCAGCTTAGCCGGGTTCCCCTACGAGCAGTACTTC. The J gene is TRBJ2-7, the V gene TRBV7-2; no clear D. The CDR3 totals 14 residues. Germline CDR1 and CDR2: SGHTA and FQGNSA. Trimming removed 0 bases at V and 2 bases at J, with 8 bases between.

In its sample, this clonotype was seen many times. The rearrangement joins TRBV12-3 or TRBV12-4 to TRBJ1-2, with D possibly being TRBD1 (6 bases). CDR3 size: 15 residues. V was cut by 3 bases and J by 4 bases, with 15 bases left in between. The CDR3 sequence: CASSLIRGAGYGYTF. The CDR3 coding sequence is TGTGCCAGCAGTTTGATTAGGGGGGCCGGCTATGGCTACACCTTC.

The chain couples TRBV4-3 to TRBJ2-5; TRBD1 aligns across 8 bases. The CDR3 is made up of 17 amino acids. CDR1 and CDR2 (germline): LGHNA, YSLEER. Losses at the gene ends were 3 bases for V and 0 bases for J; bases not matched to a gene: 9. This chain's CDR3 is CASSQVRDRKYQETQYF. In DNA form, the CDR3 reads TGCGCCAGCAGCCAGGTCCGGGACAGGAAGTACCAAGAGACCCAGTACTTC.

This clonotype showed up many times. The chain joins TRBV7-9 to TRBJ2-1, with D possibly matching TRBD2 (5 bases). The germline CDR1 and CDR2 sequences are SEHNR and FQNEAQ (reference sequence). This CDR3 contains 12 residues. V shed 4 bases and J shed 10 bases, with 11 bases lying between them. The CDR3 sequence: CASSYLSGEQFF. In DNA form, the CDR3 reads TGTGCCAGCAGCTACCTAAGCGGCGAGCAGTTCTTC.

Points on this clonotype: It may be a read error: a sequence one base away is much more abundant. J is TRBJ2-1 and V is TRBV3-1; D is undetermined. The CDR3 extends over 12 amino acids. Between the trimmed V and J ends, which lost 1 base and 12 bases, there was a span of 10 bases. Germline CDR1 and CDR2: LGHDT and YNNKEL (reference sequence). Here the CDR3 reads CASSQAGRGQFF. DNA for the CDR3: TGTGCCAGCAGCCAAGCTGGTCGAGGGCAGTTCTTC.

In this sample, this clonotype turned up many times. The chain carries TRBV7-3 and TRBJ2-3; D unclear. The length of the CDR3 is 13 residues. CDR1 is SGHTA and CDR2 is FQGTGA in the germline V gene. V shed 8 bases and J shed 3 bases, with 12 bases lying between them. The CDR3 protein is CASGLYPTDTQYF. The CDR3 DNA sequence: TGTGCCAGCGGCCTTTACCCGACAGATACGCAGTATTTT.

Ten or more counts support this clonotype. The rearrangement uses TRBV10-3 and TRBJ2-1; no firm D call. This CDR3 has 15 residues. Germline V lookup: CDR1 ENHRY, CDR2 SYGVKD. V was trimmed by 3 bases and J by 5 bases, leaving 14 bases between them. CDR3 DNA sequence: TGTGCCATCAGTGATCAGGCTAGTTCCCACAATGAGCAGTTCTTC. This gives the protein CAISDQASSHNEQFF.

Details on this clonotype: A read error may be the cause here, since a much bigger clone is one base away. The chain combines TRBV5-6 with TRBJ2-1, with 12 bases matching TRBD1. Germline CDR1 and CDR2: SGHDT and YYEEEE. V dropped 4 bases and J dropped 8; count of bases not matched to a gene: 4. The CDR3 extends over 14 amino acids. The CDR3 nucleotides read TGTGCCAGCAGCGGGGGGACAGGGGGCGATGAGCAGTTCTTC. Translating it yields CASSGGTGGDEQFF. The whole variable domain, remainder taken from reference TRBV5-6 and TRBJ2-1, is DAGVTQSPTHLIKTRGQQVTLRCSPKSGHDTVSWYQQALGQGPQFIFQYYEEEERQRGNFPDRFSGHQFPNYSSELNVNALLLGDSALYLCASSGGTGGDEQFFGPGTRLTVL.